One and the same sample provided the 19 T cell receptor beta chains below, sequenced in a study of cytomegalovirus exposure and HLA in healthy donors. The study ran its PCR with 60 Vbeta and 13 Jbeta primers. This table comes from immunoSEQ multiplex PCR, and its TCRdb copy is limited to in-frame clones, with some not included. The sample includes more than 150,000 clones, 80% of them seen just once. The sequencing input was PBMCs. The receptors were sampled from a girl aged 5-17 years in good health and CMV-seropositive.

This CDR3 is CASSSGVAGGLDTQYF. Written as DNA, the CDR3 is TGTGCCAGCAGTTCCGGGGTAGCGGGAGGTCTAGATACGCAGTATTTT. The chain has TRBV28 and TRBJ2-3; TRBD2 matches 10 bases. V was clipped by 4 bases and J by 5 bases; unmatched bases: 9. The CDR3 consists of 16 residues. The V gene's germline CDR1 is MDHEN and CDR2 SYDVKM.

Concerning this clone itself: Germline and junction disagree at one end, which may indicate a read error. The gene calls are TRBV7-9 and TRBJ1-1; the D is unclear. Germline CDR1 SEHNR, CDR2 FQNEAQ (reference sequence). The CDR3 extends over 12 amino acids. CDR3 sequence: CSSLGMNTEAFF. The CDR3 DNA follows: TGTTCCAGCTTGGGCATGAACACTGAAGCTTTCTTT.

This clone was seen more than once but under ten times. This chain uses TRBV5-1 with TRBJ2-2, with TRBD1 identical over 8 bases. The ends lost 5 bases at V and 6 bases at J; junction bases unmatched: 12. Germline loops: CDR1 SGHRS, CDR2 YFSETQ. This CDR3 has 16 amino acids. CDR3 loop: CASSPTPDRGAGELFF. DNA of the CDR3: TGCGCCAGCAGTCCTACCCCCGACAGGGGAGCCGGGGAGCTGTTTTTT.

The chain couples TRBV19 to TRBJ2-2; the match to TRBD2 covers 7 bases. Germline trimming cut 6 bases from V and 3 bases from J; bases unmatched to any gene: 10. Germline V gives CDR1 LNHDA, CDR2 SQIVND (reference sequence). This CDR3 spans 16 amino acids. CDR3 sequence reads: CASSIPSGADTGELFF. For the CDR3, the DNA is TGTGCCAGTAGCATCCCGAGCGGGGCGGACACCGGGGAGCTGTTTTTT. Using reference TRBV19 and TRBJ2-2 for the parts outside the CDR3, the full variable domain is DGGITQSPKYLFRKEGQNVTLSCEQNLNHDAMYWYRQDPGQGLRLIYYSQIVNDFQKGDIAEGYSVSREKKESFPLTVTSAQKNPTAFYLCASSIPSGADTGELFFGEGSRLTVL.

The J gene is TRBJ2-7, the V gene TRBV30, with 8 bases matching TRBD2. CDR1 and CDR2 from the germline V gene are GTSNPN and SVGIG (reference sequence). Trimming took 4 bases from V and 3 from J; bases not matched to a gene: 8. The CDR3 covers 14 residues. This chain's CDR3 is CAWTVVAGNYEQYF. CDR3 DNA sequence: TGTGCCTGGACGGTAGTAGCGGGAAACTACGAGCAGTACTTC.

The V call is TRBV19, the J call TRBJ1-5; 8 positions match TRBD1. The CDR3 totals 16 residues. Germline V CDR1 and CDR2: LNHDA, SQIVND (reference sequence). Trimming removed 3 bases from V and 0 bases from J; junction bases left unmatched: 4. CDR3 coding DNA: TGTGCCAGTAGTATTTTGGGACAGGTTAGCAATCAGCCCCAGCATTTT. Its translation is CASSILGQVSNQPQHF.

This rearrangement joins TRBV7-9 to TRBJ2-3; 10 bases are a match to TRBD1. The CDR3 is 14 residues long. The germline V gene has CDR1 SEHNR and CDR2 FQNEAQ (reference sequence). V trimming: 4 bases; J trimming: 5 bases; junction bases outside the gene matches: 3. CDR3 protein: CASSYGQGGDTQYF. As DNA, the CDR3 is TGTGCCAGCAGCTATGGACAGGGGGGAGATACGCAGTATTTT.

V and J are TRBV2 and TRBJ2-1; 7 bases fit TRBD2. With V trimmed by 5 bases and J by 8 bases, 12 bases remained unmatched. The CDR3 has 15 amino acids. The germline CDR1 and CDR2 sequences are SNHLY and FYNNEI. CDR3 sequence reads: CASSPLAGVVYEQFF. CDR3 nucleotide sequence: TGTGCCAGCAGTCCCCTCGCGGGAGTGGTGTATGAGCAGTTCTTC.

The chain links TRBV4-3 to TRBJ1-4; no definite D call. Trimming took off 0 bases at V and 7 bases at J, with 9 bases between the two ends. CDR3 length equals 14 residues. Germline-derived CDR1 and CDR2 are LGHNA and YSLEER. The CDR3 reads CASSQDPIGEKLFF. DNA of the CDR3: TGCGCCAGCAGCCAAGACCCTATCGGTGAAAAACTGTTTTTT.

This chain connects TRBV29-1 to TRBJ1-2; D is undetermined. Deletions cut 7 bases from V and 3 bases from J, with 12 bases between. Per the germline V gene, CDR1 is SQVTM and CDR2 is ANQGSEA. The CDR3 has 12 amino acids. The CDR3 spells CSAGREDYGYTF. The CDR3 coding sequence is TGCAGCGCCGGTCGGGAAGACTATGGCTACACCTTC.

The chain links TRBV6-5 to TRBJ1-4; no firm D call. The CDR3 totals 16 residues. Looked up from germline, CDR1 is MNHEY and CDR2 is SVGAGI. V gave up 4 bases and J gave up 0 bases, with 12 bases separating them. This CDR3 is CASSSLNRATNEKLFF. The CDR3 coding sequence is TGTGCCAGCAGTTCTCTGAATCGGGCAACTAATGAAAAACTGTTTTTT.

The V gene is TRBV6-5, the J gene TRBJ2-7; tentatively, D is TRBD1 (6 bases). The CDR3 consists of 15 residues. Deletions cut 5 bases from V and 0 bases from J, with 14 bases between. Looked up from germline, CDR1 is MNHEY and CDR2 is SVGAGI. DNA for the CDR3: TGTGCCAGCAGTGGCCCGGACAGAGCCTCCTACGAGCAGTACTTC. It is translated as CASSGPDRASYEQYF.

This clone was picked up one time. This sequence joins TRBV11-2 and TRBJ2-7; 10 bases are shared with TRBD1. Trimming cost V 1 base and J 2 bases; bases outside gene matches: 5. The V gene's germline CDR1 is SGHAT and CDR2 FQNNGV. CDR3 length equals 16 residues. CDR3 bases: TGTGCCAGCAGCTTAGCCGGGACAGGGGTTCCCTACGAGCAGTACTTC. This encodes CASSLAGTGVPYEQYF.

This sequence joins TRBV30 and TRBJ2-1, with a weak D call TRBD2 (6 bases). The CDR3 consists of 14 residues. Trimming took 4 bases from V and 6 from J, leaving 16 bases between them. Germline V lookup: CDR1 GTSNPN, CDR2 SVGIG (reference sequence). For the CDR3, the DNA is TGTGCCTGGACAGGCGGGGTCGCCGGCAATGAGCAGTTCTTC. This codes for CAWTGGVAGNEQFF. Based on the CDR3 plus reference TRBV30 and TRBJ2-1, the full variable domain is SQTIHQWPATLVQPVGSPLSLECTVEGTSNPNLYWYRQAAGRGLQLLFYSVGIGQISSEVPQNLSASRPQDRQFILSSKKLLLSDSGFYLCAWTGGVAGNEQFFGPGTRLTVL.

The V call is TRBV7-7, the J call TRBJ2-1, with D possibly TRBD2 on 5 matching bases. V shed 4 bases and J shed 1 base, with 14 bases lying between them. The CDR3 length is 16 residues. Germline CDR1 is SSHAT and CDR2 is FNYEAQ (reference sequence). The CDR3 is CASSSHLAASYNEQFF. The CDR3 nucleotides read TGTGCCAGCAGCTCTCACCTAGCAGCTTCCTACAATGAGCAGTTCTTC.

The rearrangement links TRBV6-5 to TRBJ2-4; 8 bases match TRBD2. This CDR3 has 14 amino acids. The germline gives CDR1 MNHEY, CDR2 SVGAGI. J lost 7 bases, V lost 0 bases, and 2 bases had no gene match. The CDR3 reads CASSYSPSGNIQYF. The DNA of the CDR3 is TGTGCCAGCAGTTACTCACCTAGCGGGAACATTCAGTACTTC.

This sequence joins TRBV5-1 and TRBJ2-2, with D possibly TRBD1 on 5 matching bases. With 1 base removed from V and 3 bases from J, the gap between germline ends came to 13 bases. The CDR3 is made up of 16 amino acids. Germline lookup yields CDR1 SGHRS and CDR2 YFSETQ. Here the CDR3 DNA reads TGCGCCAGCAGCTTGCAGGGTCAGAAGTACACCGGGGAGCTGTTTTTT. Its translation is CASSLQGQKYTGELFF.

The chain's CDR3 is CASSDWTGSGTEAFF. The CDR3 bases are TGTGCCAGCAGCGACTGGACAGGGTCTGGCACTGAAGCTTTCTTT. This chain joins TRBV13 and TRBJ1-1; 8 nucleotides line up with TRBD1. V shed 5 bases, J shed 4 bases, and the junction held 9 bases outside the gene matches. Germline-derived CDR1 and CDR2 are PRHDT and FYEKMQ (reference sequence). The CDR3 covers 15 residues.

This clone has just a few counts. The V and J genes are TRBV10-1 and TRBJ2-2, with D perhaps matching TRBD2 (5 bases). CDR3 length: 12 residues. Germline values: CDR1 WNHNN, CDR2 SYGVQD (reference sequence). V lost 11 bases, J lost 7 bases, and 14 bases lay in between. The CDR3 sequence: CASSSGGGELFF. Here the CDR3 DNA reads TGCGCCTCAAGCAGCGGCGGCGGGGAGCTGTTTTTT.